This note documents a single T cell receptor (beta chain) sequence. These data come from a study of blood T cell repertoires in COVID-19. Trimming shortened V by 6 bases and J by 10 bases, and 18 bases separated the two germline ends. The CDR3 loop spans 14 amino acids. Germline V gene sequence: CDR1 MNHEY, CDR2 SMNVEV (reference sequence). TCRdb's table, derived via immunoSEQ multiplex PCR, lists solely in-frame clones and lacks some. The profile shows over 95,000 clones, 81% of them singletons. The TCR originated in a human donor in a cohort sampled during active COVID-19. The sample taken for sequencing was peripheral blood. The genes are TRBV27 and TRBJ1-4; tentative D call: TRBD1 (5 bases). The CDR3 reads CASRSQDNTGKLFF. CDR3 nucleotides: TGTGCCAGCAGATCACAGGACAACACGGGAAAACTGTTTTTT.